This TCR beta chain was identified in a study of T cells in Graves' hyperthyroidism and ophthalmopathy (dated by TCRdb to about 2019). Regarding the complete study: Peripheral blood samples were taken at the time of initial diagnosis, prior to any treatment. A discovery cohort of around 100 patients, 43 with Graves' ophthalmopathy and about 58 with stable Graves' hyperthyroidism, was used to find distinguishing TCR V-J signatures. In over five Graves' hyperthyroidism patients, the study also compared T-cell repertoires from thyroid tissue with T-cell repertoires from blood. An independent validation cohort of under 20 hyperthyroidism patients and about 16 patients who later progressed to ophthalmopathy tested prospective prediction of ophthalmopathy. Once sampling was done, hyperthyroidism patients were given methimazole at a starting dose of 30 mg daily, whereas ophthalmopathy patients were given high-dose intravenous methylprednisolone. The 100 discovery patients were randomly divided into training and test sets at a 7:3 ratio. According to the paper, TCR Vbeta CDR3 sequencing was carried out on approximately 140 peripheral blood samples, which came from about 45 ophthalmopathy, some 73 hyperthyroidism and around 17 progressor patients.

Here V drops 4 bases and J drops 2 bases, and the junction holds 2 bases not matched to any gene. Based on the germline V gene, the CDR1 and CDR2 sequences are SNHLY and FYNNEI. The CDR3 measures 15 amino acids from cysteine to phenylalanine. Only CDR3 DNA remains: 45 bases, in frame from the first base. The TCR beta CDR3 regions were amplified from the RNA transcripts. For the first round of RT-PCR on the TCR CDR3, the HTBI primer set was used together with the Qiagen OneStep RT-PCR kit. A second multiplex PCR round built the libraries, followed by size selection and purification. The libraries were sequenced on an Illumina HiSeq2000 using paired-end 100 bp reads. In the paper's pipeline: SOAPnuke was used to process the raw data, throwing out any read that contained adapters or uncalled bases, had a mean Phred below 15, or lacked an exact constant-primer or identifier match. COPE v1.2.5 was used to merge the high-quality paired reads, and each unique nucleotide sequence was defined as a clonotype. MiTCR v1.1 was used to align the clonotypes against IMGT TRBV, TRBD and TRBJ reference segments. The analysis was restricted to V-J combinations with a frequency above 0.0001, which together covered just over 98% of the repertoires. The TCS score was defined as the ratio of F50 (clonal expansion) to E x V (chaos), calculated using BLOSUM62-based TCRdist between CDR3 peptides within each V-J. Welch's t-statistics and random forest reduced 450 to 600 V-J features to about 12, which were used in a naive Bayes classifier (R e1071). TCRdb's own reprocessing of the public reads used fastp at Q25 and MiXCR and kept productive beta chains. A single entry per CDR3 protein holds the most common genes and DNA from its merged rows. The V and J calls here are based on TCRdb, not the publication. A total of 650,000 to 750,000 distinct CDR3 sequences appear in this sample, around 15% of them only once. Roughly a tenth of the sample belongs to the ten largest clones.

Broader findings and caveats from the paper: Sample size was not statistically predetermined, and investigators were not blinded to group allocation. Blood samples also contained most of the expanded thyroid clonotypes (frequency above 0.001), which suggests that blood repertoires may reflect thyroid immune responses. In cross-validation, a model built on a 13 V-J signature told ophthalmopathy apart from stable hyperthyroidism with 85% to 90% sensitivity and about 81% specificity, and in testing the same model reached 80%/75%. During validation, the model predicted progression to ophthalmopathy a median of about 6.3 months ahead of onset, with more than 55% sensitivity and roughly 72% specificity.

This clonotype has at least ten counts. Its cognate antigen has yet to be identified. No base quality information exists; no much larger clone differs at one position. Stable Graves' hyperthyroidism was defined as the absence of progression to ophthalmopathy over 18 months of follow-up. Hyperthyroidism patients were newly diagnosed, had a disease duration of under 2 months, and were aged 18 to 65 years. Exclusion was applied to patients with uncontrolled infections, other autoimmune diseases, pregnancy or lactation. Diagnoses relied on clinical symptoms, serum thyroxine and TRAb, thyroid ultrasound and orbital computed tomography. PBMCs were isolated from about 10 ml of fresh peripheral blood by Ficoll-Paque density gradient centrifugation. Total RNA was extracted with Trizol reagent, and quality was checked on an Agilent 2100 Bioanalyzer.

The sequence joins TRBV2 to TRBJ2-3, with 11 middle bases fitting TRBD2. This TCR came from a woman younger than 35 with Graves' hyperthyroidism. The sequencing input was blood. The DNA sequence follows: TGTGCCAGCAGTGGACTAGCGGGGCCCACAGATACGCAGTATTTT. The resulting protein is CASSGLAGPTDTQYF.